This T cell receptor beta chain comes out of a study of blood T cell repertoires in COVID-19. The wider study: In each case, the material was cDNA or gDNA derived from T cells, B-cell-depleted T cells, or PBMCs.

Participant ages covered roughly 18 to 89 years across 24 US areas. V dropped 4 bases and J dropped 11; count of bases not matched to a gene: 6. Germline V gene data show CDR1 as SGDLS and CDR2 as YYNGEE. CDR3 size: 12 residues. Per the original methods: Researchers report that nucleated cell counts were estimated from reference gene primer amplification. Here immunoSEQ multiplex PCR was the method, and the copy in TCRdb shows in-frame clones only, minus some. V, J and clone size derive from that table, while D and trimming were established from the DNA sequence. The sample carries 150,000 to 200,000 clones, less than 90% recorded once.

Sequencing input: PBMCs or T cells enriched from blood (not recorded which). This clonotype originated in a human donor with acute COVID-19. The donor label of this sample is uncertain. This chain links TRBV9 with TRBJ2-3, with 8 bases identical to TRBD1. This chain's CDR3 is CASSPRQGWQYF. The CDR3, as DNA: TGTGCCAGCAGCCCCCGACAGGGGTGGCAGTATTTT.